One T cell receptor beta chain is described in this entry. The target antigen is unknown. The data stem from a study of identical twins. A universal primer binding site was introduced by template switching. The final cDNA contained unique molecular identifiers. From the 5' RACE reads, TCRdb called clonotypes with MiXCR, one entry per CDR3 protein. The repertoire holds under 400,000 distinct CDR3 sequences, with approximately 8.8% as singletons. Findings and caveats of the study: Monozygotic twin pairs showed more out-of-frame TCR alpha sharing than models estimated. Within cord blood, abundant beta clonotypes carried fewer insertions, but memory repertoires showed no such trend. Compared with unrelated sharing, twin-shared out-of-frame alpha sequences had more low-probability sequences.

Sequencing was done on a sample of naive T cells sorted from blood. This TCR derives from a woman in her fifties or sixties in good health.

The DNA for the CDR3 is TGTGCCAGCAGCTTGGGTAGGAGGGGCGCTTCCGATACGCAGTATTTT. Its protein product is CASSLGRRGASDTQYF. The chain carries TRBV13 and TRBJ2-3, with TRBD2 as a possible D gene (6 bases). Germline-derived CDR1 and CDR2 are PRHDT and FYEKMQ (reference sequence). V was cut by 3 bases and J by 6 bases, with 19 bases left in between. The CDR3 is 16 amino acids.